The sequence of this T cell receptor beta chain was determined in a study of blood T cell repertoires in COVID-19. The CDR3 consists of 16 residues. In germline, CDR1 is SGHAT, CDR2 FQDESV (reference sequence). The V and J ends lost 1 base and 5 bases respectively, with 16 bases between them. In Seattle, patients joined the study during active infection and were tracked longitudinally. Data came from immunoSEQ multiplex PCR; TCRdb stores just in-frame clones and leaves some out. The data contain 200,000 to 250,000 clones, about 90% of them singletons. This clone was recorded only once. The chain joins TRBV11-1 to TRBJ2-3, with D possibly TRBD2 on 6 matching bases. The receptor's source is a man in his thirties or forties with COVID-19, enrolled during active disease. Sequencing was performed on peripheral blood. The DNA of the CDR3 is TGTGCCAGCAGCTTAGATGTCCAGGGAGGTGTAGATACGCAGTATTTT. This encodes CASSLDVQGGVDTQYF. Based on the CDR3 plus reference TRBV11-1 and TRBJ2-3, the full variable domain is EAEVAQSPRYKITEKSQAVAFWCDPISGHATLYWYRQILGQGPELLVQFQDESVVDDSQLPKDRFSAERLKGVDSTLKIQPAELGDSAMYLCASSLDVQGGVDTQYFGPGTRLTVL.